This T cell receptor (beta chain) was captured in a study of blood T cell repertoires in COVID-19. TCRdb's table, derived via immunoSEQ multiplex PCR, lists solely in-frame clones and lacks some. This table holds 200,000 to 250,000 clones, approximately 86% found once. The CDR3 has 13 amino acids. In germline, CDR1 is LNHDA, CDR2 SQIVND (reference sequence). Between the trimmed V and J ends, which lost 7 bases and 7 bases, there was a span of 14 bases. This chain links TRBV19 with TRBJ1-5; D is perhaps TRBD1 (5 bases). Sequenced: PBMCs or T cells enriched from blood (not recorded which). This receptor was identified in a woman aged 45 to 65 with acute COVID-19. This chain's CDR3 is CASTETDRQPQHF. The DNA of the CDR3 is TGTGCCAGTACCGAAACAGACAGACAGCCCCAGCATTTT.